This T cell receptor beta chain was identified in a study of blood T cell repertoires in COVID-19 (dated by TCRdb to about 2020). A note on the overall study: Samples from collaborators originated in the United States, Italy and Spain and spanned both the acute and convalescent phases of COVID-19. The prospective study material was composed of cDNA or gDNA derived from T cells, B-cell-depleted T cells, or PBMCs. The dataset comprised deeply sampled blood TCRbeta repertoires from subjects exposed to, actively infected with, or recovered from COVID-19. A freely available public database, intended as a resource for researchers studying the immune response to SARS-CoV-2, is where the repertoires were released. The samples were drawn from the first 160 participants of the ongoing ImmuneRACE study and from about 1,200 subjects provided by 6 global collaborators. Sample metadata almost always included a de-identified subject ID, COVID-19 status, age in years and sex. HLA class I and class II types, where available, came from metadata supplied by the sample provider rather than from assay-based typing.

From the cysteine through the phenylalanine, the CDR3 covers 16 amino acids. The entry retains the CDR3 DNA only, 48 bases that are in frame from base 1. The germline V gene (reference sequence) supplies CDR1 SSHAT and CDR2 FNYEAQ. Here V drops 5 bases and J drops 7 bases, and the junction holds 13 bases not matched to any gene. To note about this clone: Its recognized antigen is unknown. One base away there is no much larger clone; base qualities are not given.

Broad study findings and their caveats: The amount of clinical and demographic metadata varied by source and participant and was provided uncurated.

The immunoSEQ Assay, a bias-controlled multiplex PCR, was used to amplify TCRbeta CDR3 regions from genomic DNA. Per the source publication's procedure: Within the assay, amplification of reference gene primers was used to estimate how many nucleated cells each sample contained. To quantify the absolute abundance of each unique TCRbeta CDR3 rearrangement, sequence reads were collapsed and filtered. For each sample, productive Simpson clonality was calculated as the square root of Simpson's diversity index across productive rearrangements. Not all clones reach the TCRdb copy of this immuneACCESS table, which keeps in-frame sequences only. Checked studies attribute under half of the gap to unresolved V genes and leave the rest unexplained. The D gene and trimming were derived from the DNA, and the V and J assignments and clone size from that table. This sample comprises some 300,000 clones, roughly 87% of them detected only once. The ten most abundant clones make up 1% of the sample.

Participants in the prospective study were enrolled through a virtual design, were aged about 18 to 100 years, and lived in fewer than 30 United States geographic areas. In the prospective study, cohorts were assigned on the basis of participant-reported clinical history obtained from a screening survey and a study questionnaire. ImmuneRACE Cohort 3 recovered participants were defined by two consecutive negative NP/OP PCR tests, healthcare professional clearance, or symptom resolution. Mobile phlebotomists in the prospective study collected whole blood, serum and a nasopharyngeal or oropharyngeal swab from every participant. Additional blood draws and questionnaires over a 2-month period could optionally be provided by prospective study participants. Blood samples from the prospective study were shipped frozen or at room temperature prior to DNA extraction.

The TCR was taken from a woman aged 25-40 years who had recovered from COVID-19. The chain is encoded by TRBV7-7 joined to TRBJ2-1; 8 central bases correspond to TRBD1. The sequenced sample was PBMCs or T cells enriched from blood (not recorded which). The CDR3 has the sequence CASSPTGTGLGNEQFF. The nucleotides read TGTGCCAGCAGCCCGACCGGGACAGGTCTGGGAAATGAGCAGTTCTTC.